Presented here are 20 T cell receptor beta chains from one specimen sequenced in a study of cytomegalovirus exposure and HLA in healthy donors. The PCR was carried out with 60 Vbeta primers and 13 Jbeta primers. The repertoire was sequenced with immunoSEQ multiplex PCR; TCRdb's copy has only in-frame clones and lacks some. The data contain about 120,000 clones, around 69% of them singletons. The material sequenced was PBMCs. The receptors come from a woman in her thirties or forties in good health and CMV-seropositive.

The rearrangement links TRBV27 to TRBJ1-6; D is perhaps TRBD1 (6 bases). The CDR3 is 13 residues long. Per the germline V gene, CDR1 is MNHEY and CDR2 is SMNVEV (reference sequence). V was trimmed by 11 bases and J by 4 bases, leaving 12 bases between them. CDR3: CAVRGQYNSPLHF. DNA for the CDR3: TGTGCCGTTCGTGGACAGTATAATTCACCCCTCCACTTT.

The CDR3 region is CASSSPSRGGVDTQYF. CDR3 coding DNA: TGTGCCAGCAGCAGTCCCTCCCGGGGGGGCGTTGATACGCAGTATTTT. The V gene is TRBV7-9, the J gene TRBJ2-3; 8 bases map to TRBD2. The CDR3 runs to 16 residues. The germline V gene has CDR1 SEHNR and CDR2 FQNEAQ (reference sequence). The V and J ends lost 5 bases and 6 bases, in that order; junction bases with no gene match: 13.

This clone was found once. The CDR3 DNA is TGTGCCAGCAGTGATCCCAGGGGGACAGGGGAGCGCTACACCTTC. This gives the protein CASSDPRGTGERYTF. The V gene is TRBV25-1, the J gene TRBJ1-2; 10 bases map to TRBD1. There are 15 residues in the CDR3. With 3 bases clipped from V and 9 bases from J, the junction kept 10 bases outside the gene matches. CDR1 MGHDK and CDR2 SYGVNS come from the germline V gene.

The chain has TRBV7-9 and TRBJ1-2; D remains ambiguous. The CDR3 sequence is 15 residues long. Deletions cut 5 bases from V and 0 bases from J, with 13 bases between. Germline assignment: CDR1 SEHNR and CDR2 FQNEAQ (reference sequence). CDR3 region: CASSPPRSSNYGYTF. In DNA, the CDR3 is TGTGCCAGCAGCCCTCCGAGGTCTTCTAACTATGGCTACACCTTC.

The table lists this clone with a few counts. V and J are TRBV4-1 and TRBJ2-5, with 10 positions matching TRBD2. The CDR3 spans 17 residues. Trimming cost V 1 base and J 5 bases; bases outside gene matches: 10. The germline CDR1 and CDR2 sequences are MGHRA and YSYEKL. The CDR3 loop reads CASSQVRLAGALETQYF. In nucleotides, the CDR3 is TGCGCCAGCAGCCAAGTTCGGCTAGCGGGGGCTCTGGAGACCCAGTACTTC.

The J gene is TRBJ2-2, the V gene TRBV29-1; TRBD1 aligns across 8 bases. Germline lookup yields CDR1 SQVTM and CDR2 ANQGSEA. The CDR3 contains 16 residues. Unmatched junction bases numbered 9, after V lost 1 base and J lost 5 bases. The DNA of the CDR3 is TGCAGCGTTGAAGGTATCCAGGGGGCACGGACCGGGGAGCTGTTTTTT. Translated: CSVEGIQGARTGELFF.

The CDR3 loop is CASSKASGAYEQYF. The CDR3 nucleotides read TGCGCCAGCAGTAAGGCTAGCGGCGCTTACGAGCAGTACTTC. The chain employs TRBV5-1 and TRBJ2-7, with 7 bases lining up with TRBD2. The germline V gene has CDR1 SGHRS and CDR2 YFSETQ. This CDR3 spans 14 amino acids. The V gene end was trimmed by 5 bases and the J gene end by 4 bases; junction bases not matched to a gene: 9.

The V call is TRBV5-1, the J call TRBJ2-5, with D possibly being TRBD1 (5 bases). Germline-derived CDR1 and CDR2 are SGHRS and YFSETQ. There are 16 residues in the CDR3. V was trimmed by 4 bases and J by 4 bases, leaving 20 bases between them. The CDR3 nucleotides read TGCGCCAGCAGCCTCAACCGGGCCTCAAGGGGAGAGACCCAGTACTTC. Its protein product is CASSLNRASRGETQYF.

V and J are TRBV6-1 and TRBJ1-2, with D perhaps matching TRBD1 (6 bases). Trimming left V 7 bases short and J 3 bases short, with 18 bases between. Germline CDR1 MNHNS, CDR2 SASEGT. This CDR3 region has 15 residues. The CDR3 DNA follows: TGTGCCAGCAACGAAGGGGGATCCGATTACTATGGCTACACCTTC. Protein: CASNEGGSDYYGYTF.

V usage is TRBV14 and J usage is TRBJ2-1; possible D gene TRBD2, 6 bases. The CDR3 consists of 16 residues. Trimming removed 6 bases from V and 2 bases from J, with 17 bases in between. Germline CDR1 is SGHDN and CDR2 is FVKESK. CDR3 coding DNA: TGTGCCAGCAGAGCAATTAGCGGCTCCCCCTACAATGAGCAGTTCTTC. This codes for CASRAISGSPYNEQFF.

This sequence joins TRBV5-1 and TRBJ1-4, with D hard to call. Trimming stripped 7 bases from V and 6 bases from J, with 16 bases between. The CDR3 consists of 14 residues. The germline V gene has CDR1 SGHRS and CDR2 YFSETQ. The CDR3 loop reads CASQTDSPDEKLFF. The CDR3 coding sequence is TGCGCCAGCCAGACTGACTCCCCCGATGAAAAACTGTTTTTT. The full variable domain, completed using reference TRBV5-1 and TRBJ1-4, is KAGVTQTPRYLIKTRGQQVTLSCSPISGHRSVSWYQQTPGQGLQFLFEYFSETQRNKGNFPGRFSGRQFSNSRSEMNVSTLELGDSALYLCASQTDSPDEKLFFGSGTQLSVL.

This clone was observed a few times. This sequence joins TRBV4-1 and TRBJ2-1; D is unresolved. CDR3 size: 16 residues. The V and J ends lost 0 bases and 4 bases respectively, with 13 bases between them. Germline V gene data show CDR1 as MGHRA and CDR2 as YSYEKL. The CDR3, as DNA: TGCGCCAGCAGCCAAGAAACGATAGCAGCTTACAATGAGCAGTTCTTC. Translated, it gives CASSQETIAAYNEQFF.

The chain joins TRBV7-2 to TRBJ2-5; 7 nucleotides align to TRBD1. The junction had 2 bases not matched to a gene; V was cut back by 1 base and J by 0 bases. Germline V CDR1 and CDR2: SGHTA, FQGNSA. CDR3 length: 15 amino acids. The CDR3 DNA reads TGTGCCAGCAGCTTAGGTACAGGGGACCAAGAGACCCAGTACTTC. Protein product: CASSLGTGDQETQYF.

A single count supports this clone. The genes are TRBV7-2 and TRBJ2-2; 7 bases match TRBD2. The V gene's germline CDR1 is SGHTA and CDR2 FQGNSA. The CDR3 covers 14 residues. The V gene end was trimmed by 5 bases and the J gene end by 7 bases; junction bases not matched to a gene: 7. The CDR3 DNA reads as TGTGCCAGCAGCCAAAGCGGGGAGGACGGGGAGCTGTTTTTT. As protein: CASSQSGEDGELFF. The variable domain in full, with the rest retrieved from reference TRBV7-2 and TRBJ2-2, is GAGVSQSPSNKVTEKGKDVELRCDPISGHTALYWYRQSLGQGLEFLIYFQGNSAPDKSGLPSDRFSAERTGGSVSTLTIQRTQQEDSAVYLCASSQSGEDGELFFGEGSRLTVL.

The rearrangement uses TRBV7-3 and TRBJ2-2; 8 positions match TRBD1. V gave up 5 bases and J gave up 6 bases; unmatched junction bases: 5. The CDR3 length is 14 residues. Germline-derived CDR1 and CDR2 are SGHTA and FQGTGA. CDR3 in DNA: TGTGCCAGCAGCATAAGACAGGGGTCCGGGGAGCTGTTTTTT. This encodes CASSIRQGSGELFF.

This clone showed up just once. This rearrangement joins TRBV10-3 to TRBJ1-1; 8 nucleotides agree with TRBD1. This CDR3 has 15 amino acids. V dropped 1 base and J dropped 3; count of bases not matched to a gene: 4. CDR1 and CDR2 (germline): ENHRY, SYGVKD. CDR3 protein: CAISEYQGADTEAFF. DNA of the CDR3: TGTGCCATCAGTGAGTATCAGGGGGCGGACACTGAAGCTTTCTTT.

The V call is TRBV7-8, the J call TRBJ2-3; 7 bases are shared with TRBD2. The CDR3 length is 16 residues. V gave up 7 bases and J gave up 0 bases; unmatched junction bases: 10. Looked up from germline, CDR1 is SGHVS and CDR2 is FQNEAQ. CDR3 in DNA: TGTGCCAGCACCCCCGCTAGCGGAGCCAGCACAGATACGCAGTATTTT. Translating gives CASTPASGASTDTQYF.

The genes are TRBV2 and TRBJ2-1, with a weak D call TRBD2 (5 bases). This CDR3 contains 13 residues. Per the germline V gene, CDR1 is SNHLY and CDR2 is FYNNEI. V dropped 10 bases and J dropped 3 bases, with 13 bases sitting between them. In DNA, the CDR3 is TGTGCCATGTCGCGGACTGACTACAATGAGCAGTTCTTC. Its translation: CAMSRTDYNEQFF.

The rearrangement links TRBV2 to TRBJ2-7; D may be TRBD2 (5 bases). The CDR3 has 15 amino acids. The V end was cut by 3 bases, the J end by 0 bases, with 12 bases between. CDR1 is SNHLY, CDR2 FYNNEI, per germline. The DNA of the CDR3 is TGTGCCAGCAGTGAGCAGCAGGAGGCCTCCTACGAGCAGTACTTC. Amino acid sequence: CASSEQQEASYEQYF.

A few counts support this clone. In nucleotides, the CDR3 is TGCAGCGCTCCCCGCCAGGGGACTGAAGCTTTCTTT. Amino acid sequence: CSAPRQGTEAFF. V usage is TRBV29-1 and J usage is TRBJ1-1; weak D call: TRBD1 (6 bases). CDR3 length equals 12 residues. The V gene lost 7 bases and the J gene lost 5 bases, with 14 bases spanning the gap. From germline, CDR1 is SQVTM and CDR2 ANQGSEA.